Each of the 9 T cell receptor beta chains below was sequenced from the same sample in a study of T cell repertoires in cytomegalovirus infection. TCRdb reanalysed the reads using MiXCR and keeps one entry per CDR3 protein. The profile shows about 740,000 distinct CDR3 sequences, 30% to 35% of them singletons. For these receptors, no antigen is known. The source was cultured PBMCs, collected from culture after CMV antigen stimulation. These receptors originate from a human donor in good health (CMV status not recorded). Some clones in this sample may be carry-over from other donors' samples.

Many counts were recorded for this clonotype. V usage is TRBV7-9 and J usage is TRBJ2-1; TRBD2 aligns across 11 bases. V shed 4 bases, J shed 10 bases, and the junction held 12 bases outside the gene matches. Germline V lookup: CDR1 SEHNR, CDR2 FQNEAQ (reference sequence). The CDR3 runs to 16 residues. CDR3 protein: CASSSGLAGGPAEQFF. For the CDR3, the DNA is TGTGCCAGCAGCTCCGGGCTAGCGGGAGGCCCAGCCGAGCAGTTCTTC.

The chain uses TRBV20-1 and TRBJ2-3, with 10 nucleotides matching TRBD2. CDR1 is DFQATT and CDR2 is SNEGSKA in the germline V gene (reference sequence). The V gene end was trimmed by 2 bases and the J gene end by 5 bases; junction bases not matched to a gene: 7. The CDR3 runs 15 residues. The CDR3 sequence is CSARRASGSGDTQYF. DNA of the CDR3: TGCAGTGCTAGAAGGGCTAGCGGGAGTGGAGATACGCAGTATTTT.

In this sample, this clonotype turned up a few times. V gene TRBV5-4 combines with J gene TRBJ1-1, with D possibly matching TRBD1 (6 bases). V shed 3 bases and J shed 0 bases, with 9 bases lying between them. Per germline, CDR1 SGHNT and CDR2 YYREEE (reference sequence). The CDR3 extends over 14 amino acids. The CDR3 loop reads CASSWGQMNTEAFF. The CDR3 DNA sequence: TGTGCCAGCAGCTGGGGGCAGATGAACACTGAAGCTTTCTTT.

This clonotype has at least ten counts. The chain recombines TRBV12-3 or TRBV12-4 with TRBJ1-2, with a weak D call TRBD1 (5 bases). The CDR3 sequence is 12 residues long. V was cut by 9 bases and J by 6 bases, with 14 bases left in between. The CDR3 region is CASTSEGDGYTF. DNA for the CDR3: TGTGCCAGTACATCGGAAGGGGATGGCTACACCTTC.

V and J are TRBV4-1 and TRBJ2-5; TRBD2 matches 7 bases. After removal of 3 bases from V and 5 bases from J, the junction contained 6 bases not matched to a gene. Looked up from germline, CDR1 is MGHRA and CDR2 is YSYEKL. This CDR3 has 14 residues. The CDR3 region is CASSQGGLSETQYF. Here the CDR3 DNA reads TGCGCCAGCAGCCAGGGAGGGTTGTCGGAGACCCAGTACTTC.

This clonotype was recorded at least ten times. Its ends do not fully match the called genes, so a read error is possible. The chain has TRBV28 and TRBJ2-3; perhaps TRBD2 as D (6 bases). The CDR3 is made up of 11 amino acids. Germline CDR1 reads MDHEN; CDR2 reads SYDVKM. The CDR3 DNA is TGTGCCAGCAGTTTCACGGGACTGTTACATTTT. Translating it yields CASSFTGLLHF.

This chain connects TRBV7-2 to TRBJ2-7; 8 bases align to TRBD2. From germline, CDR1 is SGHTA and CDR2 FQGNSA. This CDR3 contains 15 residues. Trimming removed 1 base from V and 2 bases from J; junction bases left unmatched: 4. For the CDR3, the DNA is TGTGCCAGCAGCTTAGTGGGAGCGGGGGCCTACGAGCAGTACTTC. Residues: CASSLVGAGAYEQYF.

This clonotype was observed at least ten times. The chain links TRBV7-2 to TRBJ2-5, with D hard to call. V was clipped by 3 bases and J by 5 bases, with 10 bases between them. Germline loops: CDR1 SGHTA, CDR2 FQGNSA. The CDR3 length is 13 residues. As DNA, the CDR3 is TGTGCCAGCAGCTTGGCGAGCCTGGAGACCCAGTACTTC. It yields the protein CASSLASLETQYF.

This chain connects TRBV12-5 to TRBJ1-4; a possible D gene is TRBD1 (6 bases). The V gene's germline CDR1 is LGHNT and CDR2 FRNRAP. The V gene lost 7 bases and the J gene lost 4 bases, with 19 bases spanning the gap. The CDR3 spans 16 residues. The CDR3 DNA sequence: TGTGCTAGTGCCCCAGGGGCCCCGGGCTTTAATGAAAAACTGTTTTTT. This codes for CASAPGAPGFNEKLFF.